What follows is one TCR beta chain and its context. The CDR3 consists of 13 residues. Per the germline V gene, CDR1 is MNHEY and CDR2 is SVGAGI. The junction had 4 bases not matched to a gene; V was cut back by 7 bases and J by 6 bases. These data come from a study of blood T cell repertoires in COVID-19. Study details: Samples of COVID-19 (acute and convalescent) were obtained from the United States, Italy and Spain. PBMCs, B-cell-depleted T cells, or T cells were the source of the cDNA or gDNA that made up the material.

In the original processing: Amplification with reference gene primers provided the estimates of nucleated cell counts. Profiled with immunoSEQ multiplex PCR; TCRdb holds only in-frame clones, not every one. The DNA gave D and trimming, while V, J and clone size come from that table. The data hold roughly 110,000 clones, with roughly 80% observed a single time. The sequenced material came from peripheral blood. The rearrangement joins TRBV6-5 to TRBJ1-5; 9 positions agree with TRBD1. The sequence came from a woman aged 55-75 years with acute or convalescent COVID-19. The CDR3 protein is CASNPDRGQPQHF. The CDR3 nucleotides read TGTGCCAGCAACCCGGACAGGGGTCAGCCCCAGCATTTT.